These 20 T cell receptor beta chains originate from one sample sequenced in a study of CD8+ T cells in alopecia areata. Sample treatment: oral pan-JAK inhibitor, 5-10 mg twice daily. It was cDNA, reverse transcribed from extracted RNA, that served as the sequencing template. Using immunoSEQ multiplex PCR, the repertoire was profiled, and TCRdb retains in-frame clones only, with some absent. The data hold about 200,000 clones, with 30% to 40% observed a single time. The sequencing used CD4+ T cells sorted from blood, collected at approximately week 31, from a patient treated with tofacitinib. Source of these receptors: a human donor with alopecia areata.

This clone turned up a few times. The gene calls are TRBV18 and TRBJ2-7; a weak D match, TRBD1 (6 bases). Germline CDR1 and CDR2: KGHSH and LQKENI. V dropped 1 base and J dropped 5 bases, with 21 bases sitting between them. The CDR3 length is 17 residues. This CDR3 reads CASSPRTPGQGWDEQYF. In nucleotides, the CDR3 is TGTGCCAGCTCACCACGTACTCCGGGACAAGGCTGGGACGAGCAGTACTTC.

This clone has only a few counts. V gene TRBV28 combines with J gene TRBJ2-1, with 8 bases aligning to TRBD2. The CDR3 consists of 15 residues. Germline loops: CDR1 MDHEN, CDR2 SYDVKM. J gave up 10 bases and V 6 bases, and 14 bases lay outside the gene matches. CDR3 amino acids: CASSPPGLGYGEQFF. CDR3 DNA: TGTGCCAGCAGCCCGCCGGGACTAGGGTATGGGGAGCAGTTCTTC.

This chain connects TRBV7-8 to TRBJ1-2; D is ambiguous. Germline CDR1 is SGHVS and CDR2 is FQNEAQ. Trimming took off 4 bases at V and 4 bases at J, with 10 bases between the two ends. CDR3 size: 13 residues. DNA for the CDR3: TGTGCCAGCAGCTCGACAAAGGGCTATGGCTACACCTTC. Protein sequence: CASSSTKGYGYTF.

This clone was counted only a few times. At one end, the junction sequence differs from germline, possibly due to a read error. The V and J genes are TRBV5-6 and TRBJ2-5; 7 positions match TRBD1. In germline, CDR1 is SGHDT, CDR2 YYEEEE. The CDR3 loop spans 11 amino acids. The CDR3, as DNA: TGTGCCAGCAGCTTCTCGTGGGACAGCCACTTC. Its protein product is CASSFSWDSHF.

In its sample, this clone was seen a few times. V gene TRBV27 combines with J gene TRBJ1-1, with D possibly matching TRBD1 (5 bases). Germline V gives CDR1 MNHEY, CDR2 SMNVEV (reference sequence). This CDR3 has 14 residues. The V end was cut by 4 bases, the J end by 0 bases, with 9 bases between. CDR3 residues: CASSSGLLNTEAFF. CDR3 sequence (DNA): TGTGCCAGCAGTTCGGGACTATTGAACACTGAAGCTTTCTTT.

This clone was counted ten times or more. This sequence joins TRBV7-9 and TRBJ2-4; TRBD2 is a possible D gene (6 bases). This CDR3 region has 13 residues. Looked up from germline, CDR1 is SEHNR and CDR2 is FQNEAQ (reference sequence). Trimming took off 5 bases at V and 8 bases at J, with 13 bases between the two ends. The CDR3: CASSLTSKDIQYF. The DNA for the CDR3 is TGTGCCAGCAGCCTGACTAGTAAGGACATTCAGTACTTC.

This clone was seen a few times. This rearrangement joins TRBV6-1 to TRBJ2-5, with a possible D match to TRBD1 (5 bases). Per germline, CDR1 MNHNS and CDR2 SASEGT. Trimming removed 0 bases from V and 5 bases from J, with 10 bases in between. The CDR3 extends over 14 amino acids. For the CDR3, the DNA is TGTGCCAGCAGTGAAGCTGGGGCACAGGAGACCCAGTACTTC. Amino acid sequence: CASSEAGAQETQYF.

V is TRBV2 and J is TRBJ2-1; D is unclear. V was shortened by 2 bases and J by 4 bases, with 6 bases between the two germline ends. The CDR3 has 13 amino acids. The germline gives CDR1 SNHLY, CDR2 FYNNEI. The CDR3 nucleotides read TGTGCCAGCAGTGAATCAGAATACAATGAGCAGTTCTTC. Translating it yields CASSESEYNEQFF.

The sample holds one count of this clone. The chain uses TRBV7-2 and TRBJ2-5, with 12 bases fitting TRBD2. The CDR3 consists of 13 residues. Germline V lookup: CDR1 SGHTA, CDR2 FQGNSA. The J segment lost 4 bases and the V segment lost 6 bases, leaving 0 bases of the junction unmatched. The CDR3 sequence: CASRGLAGETQYF. The CDR3 DNA sequence: TGTGCCAGCAGGGGACTAGCGGGAGAGACCCAGTACTTC. Based on the CDR3 plus reference TRBV7-2 and TRBJ2-5, the full variable domain is GAGVSQSPSNKVTEKGKDVELRCDPISGHTALYWYRQSLGQGLEFLIYFQGNSAPDKSGLPSDRFSAERTGGSVSTLTIQRTQQEDSAVYLCASRGLAGETQYFGPGTRLLVL.

The V and J genes are TRBV19 and TRBJ1-5, with TRBD1 identical over 11 bases. CDR1 is LNHDA and CDR2 is SQIVND in the germline V gene (reference sequence). V gave up 5 bases and J gave up 5 bases; unmatched junction bases: 8. The CDR3 is 16 amino acids. CDR3 coding DNA: TGTGCCAGTAGTCCACGGGACAGGGGGACGCATCAGCCCCAGCATTTT. It translates to CASSPRDRGTHQPQHF. Full variable domain (rest looked up from reference TRBV19 and TRBJ1-5): DGGITQSPKYLFRKEGQNVTLSCEQNLNHDAMYWYRQDPGQGLRLIYYSQIVNDFQKGDIAEGYSVSREKKESFPLTVTSAQKNPTAFYLCASSPRDRGTHQPQHFGDGTRLSIL.

The V gene is TRBV5-1, the J gene TRBJ1-6; 7 nucleotides agree with TRBD1. This CDR3 is 13 amino acids long. V shed 2 bases, J shed 7 bases, and the junction held 0 bases outside the gene matches. Germline V gene data show CDR1 as SGHRS and CDR2 as YFSETQ. CDR3 loop: CASSLQGNSPLHF. As DNA, the CDR3 is TGCGCCAGCAGCTTACAGGGGAATTCACCCCTCCACTTT.

In regard to this clone: One end of the junction is discordant with germline, which a read error may explain. The chain couples TRBV2 to TRBJ1-2; D not resolved. CDR1 SNHLY and CDR2 FYNNEI come from the germline V gene. The CDR3 spans 10 residues. DNA for the CDR3: TGTGCCAGCGACGAAACAAAGGCATCCTTC. The encoded protein is CASDETKASF. Together with reference TRBV2 and TRBJ1-2, the CDR3 gives the full variable domain: EPEVTQTPSHQVTQMGQEVILRCVPISNHLYFYWYRQILGQKVEFLVSFYNNEISEKSEIFDDQFSVERPDGSNFTLKIRSTKLEDSAMYFCASDETKASFGSGTRLTVV.

The chain recombines TRBV7-8 with TRBJ1-1; no definite D call. This CDR3 is built from 13 residues. Trimming stripped 2 bases from V and 1 base from J, with 5 bases between. Germline V gives CDR1 SGHVS, CDR2 FQNEAQ. The DNA for the CDR3 is TGTGCCAGCAGCTTAAACTCGAACACTGAAGCTTTCTTT. It codes for CASSLNSNTEAFF.

The rearrangement uses TRBV29-1 and TRBJ2-3; 8 nucleotides line up with TRBD1. The CDR3 spans 13 residues. The V segment lost 6 bases and the J segment 4 bases; nucleotides outside the gene matches: 6. CDR1 is SQVTM, CDR2 ANQGSEA, per germline. CDR3 coding DNA: TGCAGCGTGACAGGGGTATTCGCAGATACGCAGTATTTT. Residues: CSVTGVFADTQYF.

CDR3 bases: TGTGCCAGCAGCTTAGATCGTTGGGGTACGCAGTATTTT. Translating it yields CASSLDRWGTQYF. The chain has TRBV11-2 and TRBJ2-3; the D is unclear. Trimming took 0 bases from V and 8 from J, leaving 9 bases between them. This CDR3 spans 13 amino acids. Germline loops: CDR1 SGHAT, CDR2 FQNNGV.

This sequence joins TRBV29-1 and TRBJ2-7, with D unresolved. CDR1 and CDR2 from the germline V gene are SQVTM and ANQGSEA. Trimming took off 4 bases at V and 6 bases at J, with 7 bases between the two ends. This CDR3 comprises 10 residues. CDR3 bases: TGCAGCGTTGCGGTAGGCGAGCAGTACTTC. It is translated as CSVAVGEQYF.

V usage is TRBV30 and J usage is TRBJ1-1; D possibly corresponds to TRBD1 (5 bases). Germline V gene lookup returns CDR1 GTSNPN and CDR2 SVGIG (reference sequence). The CDR3 is made up of 13 amino acids. V was pared by 8 bases and J by 6 bases, with 19 bases between. CDR3 region: CAGNSGGRAEAFF. Here the CDR3 DNA reads TGTGCCGGGAATTCGGGGGGACGGGCTGAAGCTTTCTTT. Filled out from reference TRBV30 and TRBJ1-1, the complete variable domain reads SQTIHQWPATLVQPVGSPLSLECTVEGTSNPNLYWYRQAAGRGLQLLFYSVGIGQISSEVPQNLSASRPQDRQFILSSKKLLLSDSGFYLCAGNSGGRAEAFFGQGTRLTVV.

V usage is TRBV29-1 and J usage is TRBJ2-7; TRBD2 matches 13 bases. V lost 3 bases, J lost 5 bases, and 1 base stayed unmatched. CDR3 length equals 13 residues. Germline values: CDR1 SQVTM, CDR2 ANQGSEA. CDR3 sequence: CSVEGLAGNEQYF. The CDR3 bases are TGCAGCGTTGAGGGACTAGCGGGAAACGAGCAGTACTTC.

This chain links TRBV29-1 with TRBJ1-1; D is perhaps TRBD1 (6 bases). This CDR3 region has 12 residues. Germline values: CDR1 SQVTM, CDR2 ANQGSEA. The V end lost 6 bases, the J end lost 0 bases, and 8 bases lay between the germline ends. The CDR3 bases are TGCAGCGTCAGACAGGTGAACACTGAAGCTTTCTTT. It translates to CSVRQVNTEAFF. Variable domain in full (rest from reference TRBV29-1 and TRBJ1-1): SAVISQKPSRDICQRGTSLTIQCQVDSQVTMMFWYRQQPGQSLTLIATANQGSEATYESGFVIDKFPISRPNLTFSTLTVSNMSPEDSSIYLCSVRQVNTEAFFGQGTRLTVV.

The genes are TRBV30 and TRBJ2-5, with 13 nucleotides matching TRBD2. From germline, CDR1 is GTSNPN and CDR2 SVGIG (reference sequence). The CDR3 runs 15 residues. V lost 3 bases and J lost 5; bases outside the gene matches: 6. CDR3 coding DNA: TGTGCCTGGAGCGAACAGGGACTAGCGGGGGAGACCCAGTACTTC. This gives the protein CAWSEQGLAGETQYF.